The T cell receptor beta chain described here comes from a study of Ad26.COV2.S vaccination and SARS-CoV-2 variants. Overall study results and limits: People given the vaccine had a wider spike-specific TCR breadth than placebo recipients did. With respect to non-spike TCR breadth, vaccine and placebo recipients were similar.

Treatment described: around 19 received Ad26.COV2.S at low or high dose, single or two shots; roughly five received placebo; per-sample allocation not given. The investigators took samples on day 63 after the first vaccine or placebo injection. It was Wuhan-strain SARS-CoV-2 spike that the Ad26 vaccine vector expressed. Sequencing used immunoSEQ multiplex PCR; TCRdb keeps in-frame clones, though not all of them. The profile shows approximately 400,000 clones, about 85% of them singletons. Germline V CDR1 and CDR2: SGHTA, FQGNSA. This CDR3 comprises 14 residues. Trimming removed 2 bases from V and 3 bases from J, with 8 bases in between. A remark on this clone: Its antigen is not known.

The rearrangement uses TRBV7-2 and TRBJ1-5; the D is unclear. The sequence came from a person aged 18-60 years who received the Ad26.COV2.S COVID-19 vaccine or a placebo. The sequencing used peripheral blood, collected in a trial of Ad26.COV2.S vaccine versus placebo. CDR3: CASSLTSFNQPQHF. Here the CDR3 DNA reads TGTGCCAGCAGCTTAACGAGTTTCAATCAGCCCCAGCATTTT.